One sample yielded the 22 T cell receptor beta chains listed below, sequenced in a study of beta chain features in type 1 diabetes. The study reverse transcribed the entire isolated RNA, so it sequenced expressed TCRB transcripts. Data came from immunoSEQ multiplex PCR; TCRdb stores just in-frame clones and leaves some out. The sample holds 250,000 to 350,000 clones, 14% seen once. The sequencing sample was made of central memory CD4+ T cells from blood. The receptors originated from a man between 25 and 39 years old in good health.

The table lists this clone with a few counts. The V gene is TRBV7-9, the J gene TRBJ2-7; 10 nucleotides match TRBD2. The CDR3 length is 15 residues. Per the germline V gene, CDR1 is SEHNR and CDR2 is FQNEAQ (reference sequence). Unmatched junction bases numbered 6, after V lost 1 base and J lost 6 bases. The CDR3 loop reads CASSLGSGRGLEQYV. The CDR3 DNA is TGTGCCAGCAGCTTAGGGAGCGGGAGGGGGCTCGAGCAGTACGTC.

In this sample, this clone turned up a few times. The CDR3 coding sequence is TGTGCCATCAGTGTTGGAGCGGGGGAACAAGAGACCCAGTACTTC. Its protein is CAISVGAGEQETQYF. The J gene is TRBJ2-5, the V gene TRBV10-3; 8 bases are shared with TRBD2. Trimming at V came to 4 bases and at J to 2 bases, leaving 6 bases not matched to a gene. The CDR3 runs 15 residues. Germline V lookup: CDR1 ENHRY, CDR2 SYGVKD.

The chain uses TRBV11-2 and TRBJ1-1; D may be TRBD1 (5 bases). The germline V gene encodes CDR1 SGHAT and CDR2 FQNNGV. This CDR3 comprises 18 residues. Trimming took off 1 base at V and 2 bases at J, with 20 bases between the two ends. CDR3 DNA: TGTGCCAGCAGCTTAGGGGAGAGGGGCTGGGGTCTTAACACTGAAGCTTTCTTT. Translating gives CASSLGERGWGLNTEAFF.

The chain couples TRBV15 to TRBJ2-4, with D perhaps TRBD1 (5 bases). This CDR3 has 16 amino acids. Between the trimmed V and J ends, which lost 0 bases and 6 bases, there was a span of 15 bases. Germline CDR1 is LNHNV and CDR2 is YYDKDF (reference sequence). The CDR3 sequence is CATSRERPDRGNIQYF. CDR3 coding DNA: TGTGCCACCAGCAGAGAACGGCCAGATAGGGGAAACATTCAGTACTTC.

This clone was seen many times. The V gene is TRBV4-3, the J gene TRBJ2-3; D remains ambiguous. Trimming pared 5 bases from V and 4 bases from J, leaving 10 bases between. Germline V CDR1 and CDR2: LGHNA, YSLEER. CDR3 size: 13 residues. Here the CDR3 reads CASSKVGADTQYF. The DNA for the CDR3 is TGCGCCAGCAGCAAAGTGGGCGCAGATACGCAGTATTTT.

There are a few counts of this clone. V gene TRBV6-5 combines with J gene TRBJ2-3; 9 bases line up with TRBD2. The V and J ends lost 9 bases and 2 bases, in that order; junction bases with no gene match: 3. The CDR3 loop spans 13 amino acids. The germline V gene encodes CDR1 MNHEY and CDR2 SVGAGI. The CDR3 bases are TGTGCCAGGGGACTAGCAATCACAGATACGCAGTATTTT. Translated: CARGLAITDTQYF.

The chain uses TRBV4-1 and TRBJ1-1, with TRBD1 matching 7 bases. Per the germline V gene, CDR1 is MGHRA and CDR2 is YSYEKL. The CDR3 runs 15 residues. The junction had 5 bases not matched to a gene; V was cut back by 4 bases and J by 0 bases. In DNA form, the CDR3 reads TGCGCCAGCAGCCGACAGGGAGGGATGAACACTGAAGCTTTCTTT. Its protein product is CASSRQGGMNTEAFF.

This clone has only a few counts. The CDR3 DNA follows: TGTGCCAGCAGCTCTAGGACAGGCCAAGAGACCCAGTACTTC. The encoded protein is CASSSRTGQETQYF. The rearrangement links TRBV7-9 to TRBJ2-5, with 7 bases identical to TRBD1. The germline gives CDR1 SEHNR, CDR2 FQNEAQ (reference sequence). This CDR3 has 14 residues. The J segment lost 1 base and the V segment lost 4 bases, leaving 3 bases of the junction unmatched.

V usage is TRBV21-1 and J usage is TRBJ2-4; the tabulated D call, TRBD2, remains unverified against the DNA. TRBV21-1 is assigned pseudogene status. CDR3 length: 14 amino acids. In DNA form, the CDR3 reads TGTGCCAGCAGCAAAGCGAGGGGGGGCGGCGTTCCCTACTTC. This sequence encodes CASSKARGGGVPYF.

Note on this clone: Other DNA sequences in the sample encode the same CDR3. This sequence joins TRBV19 and TRBJ2-1, with D perhaps given as TRBD1 or TRBD2 (5 bases each). The CDR3 extends over 11 amino acids. V was clipped by 5 bases and J by 10 bases, with 9 bases between them. Germline CDR1 is LNHDA and CDR2 is SQIVND (reference sequence). The chain's CDR3 is CASSRWGEQFF. The CDR3 coding sequence is TGTGCCAGTAGTCGGTGGGGGGAGCAGTTCTTC.

The sample holds many counts of this clone. The CDR3 coding sequence is TGTGCCATCAGTGGGACAGAAGAAAATGAGCAGTTCTTC. As protein: CAISGTEENEQFF. The V gene is TRBV10-3, the J gene TRBJ2-1, with D maybe TRBD1 (6 bases). This CDR3 spans 13 amino acids. Germline V gene sequence: CDR1 ENHRY, CDR2 SYGVKD. V was cut by 4 bases and J by 7 bases, with 11 bases left in between.

The CDR3 protein is CASSQATGVSETQYF. CDR3 in DNA: TGTGCCAGCAGCCAAGCTACAGGGGTTTCGGAGACCCAGTACTTC. The rearrangement uses TRBV14 and TRBJ2-5, with 7 positions matching TRBD1. The CDR3 runs 15 residues. Trimming removed 1 base from V and 5 bases from J; junction bases left unmatched: 7. Germline V lookup: CDR1 SGHDN, CDR2 FVKESK.

As to this clone: Other DNA sequences in this sample translate to the same CDR3. The rearrangement uses TRBV6-1 and TRBJ2-5; 8 bases agree with TRBD1. CDR1 is MNHNS, CDR2 SASEGT, per germline. CDR3 size: 13 residues. J gave up 2 bases and V 6 bases, and 2 bases lay outside the gene matches. The CDR3 nucleotides are TGTGCCAGCAGCCGGACAGGGCAAGAGACCCAGTACTTC. Translating it yields CASSRTGQETQYF.

Only a few counts were recorded for this clone. The chain combines TRBV7-2 with TRBJ2-5; D perhaps matches TRBD1 (6 bases). CDR3 length: 11 amino acids. The germline V and J ends were trimmed by 4 bases and 7 bases, with 7 bases remaining between them. Germline-derived CDR1 and CDR2 are SGHTA and FQGNSA. The CDR3 is CASSSGVTQYF. The CDR3 DNA reads TGTGCCAGCAGCTCAGGGGTGACCCAGTACTTC.

J is TRBJ2-1 and V is TRBV7-6; either TRBD1 or TRBD2 may fit D (6 bases each). Germline-derived CDR1 and CDR2 are SGHVS and FNYEAQ. This CDR3 spans 18 amino acids. Trimming stripped 3 bases from V and 0 bases from J, with 18 bases between. In nucleotides, the CDR3 is TGTGCCAGCAGCTTTGCCGGGGGCTCGCCCAGCTCCTACAATGAGCAGTTCTTC. The encoded protein is CASSFAGGSPSSYNEQFF.

The gene calls are TRBV28 and TRBJ1-1; D remains unclear. CDR1 and CDR2 (germline): MDHEN, SYDVKM. The CDR3 length is 12 residues. V was pared by 3 bases and J by 10 bases, with 12 bases between. In nucleotides, the CDR3 is TGTGCCAGCAGTTTGGAGGGAGTCAGAGCTTTCTTT. Translated: CASSLEGVRAFF.

The sample holds a few counts of this clone. A read error may produce the germline difference seen at one junction end. DNA of the CDR3: TGTGCCAGCGGTTCCGGGACAGAGAGTGTTTTT. This gives the protein CASGSGTESVF. V gene TRBV6-1 combines with J gene TRBJ1-6; 7 bases are shared with TRBD1. Germline lookup yields CDR1 MNHNS and CDR2 SASEGT. The CDR3 covers 11 residues.

CDR3 DNA: TGTGCCAGTCAACGGGACAGGGACCTCCGAGAGACCCAGTACTTC. Translated: CASQRDRDLRETQYF. The V and J genes are TRBV19 and TRBJ2-5; 9 bases line up with TRBD1. After removal of 8 bases from V and 4 bases from J, the junction contained 11 bases not matched to a gene. In germline, CDR1 is LNHDA, CDR2 SQIVND (reference sequence). This CDR3 comprises 15 residues. Together with reference TRBV19 and TRBJ2-5, the CDR3 gives the full variable domain: DGGITQSPKYLFRKEGQNVTLSCEQNLNHDAMYWYRQDPGQGLRLIYYSQIVNDFQKGDIAEGYSVSREKKESFPLTVTSAQKNPTAFYLCASQRDRDLRETQYFGPGTRLLVL.

This chain joins TRBV19 and TRBJ1-5; TRBD1 matches at 9 bases. Germline CDR1 LNHDA, CDR2 SQIVND (reference sequence). The CDR3 extends over 16 amino acids. Germline trimming cut 5 bases from V and 7 bases from J; bases unmatched to any gene: 12. Here the CDR3 reads CASSPIPGQGGQPQHF. CDR3 coding DNA: TGTGCCAGTAGTCCGATCCCGGGACAGGGAGGGCAGCCCCAGCATTTT. Full variable domain (rest looked up from reference TRBV19 and TRBJ1-5): DGGITQSPKYLFRKEGQNVTLSCEQNLNHDAMYWYRQDPGQGLRLIYYSQIVNDFQKGDIAEGYSVSREKKESFPLTVTSAQKNPTAFYLCASSPIPGQGGQPQHFGDGTRLSIL.

A few counts support this clone. In DNA, the CDR3 is TGCAGCGTTTCGGGGGATACTCAAGAGACCCAGTACTTC. Protein sequence: CSVSGDTQETQYF. V usage is TRBV29-1 and J usage is TRBJ2-5; tentative D call: TRBD2 (6 bases). The CDR3 contains 13 residues. Trimming pared 5 bases from V and 2 bases from J, leaving 12 bases between. Germline assignment: CDR1 SQVTM and CDR2 ANQGSEA.

The chain recombines TRBV30 with TRBJ2-1; 9 nucleotides align to TRBD1. Trimming removed 3 bases from V and 9 bases from J; junction bases left unmatched: 9. The CDR3 is 14 residues long. CDR1 GTSNPN and CDR2 SVGIG come from the germline V gene (reference sequence). The DNA of the CDR3 is TGTGCCTGGAGCCGGGACAGGGTCCACAGTGAGCAGTTCTTC. Translating it yields CAWSRDRVHSEQFF.

This clone was counted a few times. V is TRBV2 and J is TRBJ1-4; D possibly corresponds to TRBD1 (5 bases). The germline CDR1 and CDR2 sequences are SNHLY and FYNNEI. V gave up 2 bases and J gave up 11 bases, with 15 bases separating them. The CDR3 sequence is 14 residues long. The CDR3 here is CASSETLGDPKLFF. For the CDR3, the DNA is TGTGCCAGCAGTGAAACCCTGGGGGACCCGAAACTGTTTTTT.